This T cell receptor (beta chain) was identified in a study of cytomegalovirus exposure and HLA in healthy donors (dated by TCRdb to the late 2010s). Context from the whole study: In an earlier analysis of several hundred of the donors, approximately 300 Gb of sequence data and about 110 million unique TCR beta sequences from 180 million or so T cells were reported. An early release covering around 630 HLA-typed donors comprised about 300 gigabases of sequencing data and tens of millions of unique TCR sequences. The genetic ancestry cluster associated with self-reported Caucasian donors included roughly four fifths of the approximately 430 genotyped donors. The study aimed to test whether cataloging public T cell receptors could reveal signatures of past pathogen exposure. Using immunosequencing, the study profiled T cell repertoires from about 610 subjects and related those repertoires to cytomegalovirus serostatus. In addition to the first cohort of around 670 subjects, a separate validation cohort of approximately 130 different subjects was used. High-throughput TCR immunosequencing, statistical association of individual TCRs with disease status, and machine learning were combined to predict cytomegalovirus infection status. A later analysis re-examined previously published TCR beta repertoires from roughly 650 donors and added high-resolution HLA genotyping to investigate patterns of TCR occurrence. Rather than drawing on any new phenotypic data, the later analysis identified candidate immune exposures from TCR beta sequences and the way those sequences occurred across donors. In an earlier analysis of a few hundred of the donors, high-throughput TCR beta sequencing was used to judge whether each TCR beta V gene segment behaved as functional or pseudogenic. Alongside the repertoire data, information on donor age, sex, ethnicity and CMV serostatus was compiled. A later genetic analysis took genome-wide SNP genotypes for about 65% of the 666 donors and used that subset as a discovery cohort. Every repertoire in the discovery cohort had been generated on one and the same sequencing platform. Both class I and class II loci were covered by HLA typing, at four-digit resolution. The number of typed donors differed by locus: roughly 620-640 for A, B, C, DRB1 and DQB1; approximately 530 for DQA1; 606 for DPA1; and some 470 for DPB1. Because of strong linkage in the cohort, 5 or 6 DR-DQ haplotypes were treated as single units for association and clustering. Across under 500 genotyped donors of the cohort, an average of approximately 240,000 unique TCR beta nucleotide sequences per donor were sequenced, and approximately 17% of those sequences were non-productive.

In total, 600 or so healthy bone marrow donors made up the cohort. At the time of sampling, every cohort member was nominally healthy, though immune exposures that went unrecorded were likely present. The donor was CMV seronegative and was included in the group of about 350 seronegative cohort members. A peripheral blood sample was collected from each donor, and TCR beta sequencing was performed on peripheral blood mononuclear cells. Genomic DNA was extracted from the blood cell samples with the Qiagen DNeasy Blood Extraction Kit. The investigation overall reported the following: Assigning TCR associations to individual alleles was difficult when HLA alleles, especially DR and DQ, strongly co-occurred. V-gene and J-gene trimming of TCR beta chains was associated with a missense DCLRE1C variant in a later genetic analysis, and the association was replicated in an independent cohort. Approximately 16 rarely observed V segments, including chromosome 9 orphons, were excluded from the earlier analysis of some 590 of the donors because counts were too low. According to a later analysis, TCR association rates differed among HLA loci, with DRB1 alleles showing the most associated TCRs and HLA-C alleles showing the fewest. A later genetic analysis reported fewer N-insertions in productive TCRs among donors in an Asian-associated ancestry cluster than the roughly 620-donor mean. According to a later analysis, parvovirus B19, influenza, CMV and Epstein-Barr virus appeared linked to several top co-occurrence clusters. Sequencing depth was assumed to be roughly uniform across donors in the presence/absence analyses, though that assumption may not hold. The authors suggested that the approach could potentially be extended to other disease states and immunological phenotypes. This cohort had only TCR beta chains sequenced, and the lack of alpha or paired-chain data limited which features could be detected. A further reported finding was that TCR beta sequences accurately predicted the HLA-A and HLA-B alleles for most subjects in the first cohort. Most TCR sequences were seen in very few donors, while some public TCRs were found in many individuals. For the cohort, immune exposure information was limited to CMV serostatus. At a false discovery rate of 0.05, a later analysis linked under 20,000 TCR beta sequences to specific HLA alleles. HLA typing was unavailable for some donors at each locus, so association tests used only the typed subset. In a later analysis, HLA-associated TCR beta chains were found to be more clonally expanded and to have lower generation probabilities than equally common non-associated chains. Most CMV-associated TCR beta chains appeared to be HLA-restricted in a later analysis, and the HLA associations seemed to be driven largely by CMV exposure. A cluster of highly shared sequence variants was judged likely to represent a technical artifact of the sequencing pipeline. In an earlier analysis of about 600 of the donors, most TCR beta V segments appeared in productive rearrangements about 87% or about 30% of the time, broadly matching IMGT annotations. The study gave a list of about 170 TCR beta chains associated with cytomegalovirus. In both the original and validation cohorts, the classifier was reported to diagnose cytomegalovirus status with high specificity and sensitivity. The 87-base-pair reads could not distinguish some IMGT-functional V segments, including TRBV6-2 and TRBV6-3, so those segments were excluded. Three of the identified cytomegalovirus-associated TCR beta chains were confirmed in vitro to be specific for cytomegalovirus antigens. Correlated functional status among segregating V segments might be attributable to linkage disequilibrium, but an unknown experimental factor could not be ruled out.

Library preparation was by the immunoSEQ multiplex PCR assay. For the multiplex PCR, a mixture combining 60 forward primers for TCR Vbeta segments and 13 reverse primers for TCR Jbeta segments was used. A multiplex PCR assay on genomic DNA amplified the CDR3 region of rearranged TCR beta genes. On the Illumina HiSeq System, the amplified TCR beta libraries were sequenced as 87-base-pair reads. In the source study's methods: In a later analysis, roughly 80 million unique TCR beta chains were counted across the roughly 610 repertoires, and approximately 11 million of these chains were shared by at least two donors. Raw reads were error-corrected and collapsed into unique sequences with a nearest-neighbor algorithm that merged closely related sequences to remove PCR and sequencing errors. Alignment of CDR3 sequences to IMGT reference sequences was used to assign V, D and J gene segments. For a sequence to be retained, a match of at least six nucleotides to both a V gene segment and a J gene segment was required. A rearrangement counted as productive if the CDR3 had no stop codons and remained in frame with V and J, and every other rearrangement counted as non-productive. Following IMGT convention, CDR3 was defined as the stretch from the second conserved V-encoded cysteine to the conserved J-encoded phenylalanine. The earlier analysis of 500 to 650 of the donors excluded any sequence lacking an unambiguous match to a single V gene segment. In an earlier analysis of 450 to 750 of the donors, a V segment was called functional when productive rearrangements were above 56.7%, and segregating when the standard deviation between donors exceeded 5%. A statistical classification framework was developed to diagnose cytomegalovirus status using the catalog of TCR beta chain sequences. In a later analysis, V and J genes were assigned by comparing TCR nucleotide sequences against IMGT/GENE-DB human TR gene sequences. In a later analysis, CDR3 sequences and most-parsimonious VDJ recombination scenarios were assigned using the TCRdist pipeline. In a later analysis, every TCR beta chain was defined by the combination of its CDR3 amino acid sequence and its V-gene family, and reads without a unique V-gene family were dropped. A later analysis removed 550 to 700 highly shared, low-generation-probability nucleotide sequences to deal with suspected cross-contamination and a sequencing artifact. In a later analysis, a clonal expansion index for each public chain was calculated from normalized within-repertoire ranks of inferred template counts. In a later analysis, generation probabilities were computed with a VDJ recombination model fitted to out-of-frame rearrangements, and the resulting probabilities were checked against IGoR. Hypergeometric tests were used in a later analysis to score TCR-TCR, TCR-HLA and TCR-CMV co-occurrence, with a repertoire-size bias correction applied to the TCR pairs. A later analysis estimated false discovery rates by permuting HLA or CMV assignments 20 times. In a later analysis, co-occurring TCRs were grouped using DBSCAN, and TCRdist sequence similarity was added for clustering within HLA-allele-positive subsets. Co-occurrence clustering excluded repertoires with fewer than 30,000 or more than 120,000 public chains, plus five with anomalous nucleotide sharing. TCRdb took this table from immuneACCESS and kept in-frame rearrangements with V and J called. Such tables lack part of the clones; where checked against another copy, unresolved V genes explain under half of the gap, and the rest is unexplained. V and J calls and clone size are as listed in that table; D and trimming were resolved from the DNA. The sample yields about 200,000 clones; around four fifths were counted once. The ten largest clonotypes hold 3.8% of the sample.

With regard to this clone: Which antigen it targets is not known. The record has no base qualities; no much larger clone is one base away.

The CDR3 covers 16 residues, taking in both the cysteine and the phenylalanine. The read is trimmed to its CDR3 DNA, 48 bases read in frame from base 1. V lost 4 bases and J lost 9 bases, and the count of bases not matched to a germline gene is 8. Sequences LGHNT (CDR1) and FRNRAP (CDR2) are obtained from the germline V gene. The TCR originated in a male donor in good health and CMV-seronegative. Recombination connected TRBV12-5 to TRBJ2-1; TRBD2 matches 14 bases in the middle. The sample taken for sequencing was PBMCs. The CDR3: CASGSGTSGSRSEQFF. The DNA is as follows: TGTGCTAGTGGTTCGGGGACTAGCGGGAGTAGAAGTGAGCAGTTCTTC.